The present TCR beta chain was sequenced within a study of high-grade serous ovarian cancer treatment subgroups. Looking at the study overall: Mean per sample: around 13,000 reads, some 7,300 unique TCR beta rearrangements. Study-wide points: The analyses considered CDR3 and ignored CDR1 and CDR2. Same-patient tumor repertoires overlapped at about 0.095 to 0.85; different patients barely overlapped. Clonal relatedness tracked neoantigen level, and by trend copy number and mutation load.

For this clone: No antigen is known for it.

Sequenced by immunoSEQ multiplex PCR; TCRdb stores in-frame clones only, minus some. The table lists 6,000 to 7,000 clones, about 80% of them singletons, with more than 9% in the top ten. Trimming took 5 bases from V and 4 from J, leaving 12 bases between them. The V gene's germline CDR1 is GTSNPN and CDR2 SVGIG (reference sequence). The CDR3 is made up of 13 amino acids. Tumor samples were obtained before definitive surgery or chemotherapy. This receptor was taken from a human donor with high-grade serous ovarian cancer. The material sequenced was tumor tissue. The rearrangement uses TRBV30 and TRBJ2-1; D unresolved. The CDR3 sequence is CAWWGPPYNEQFF. The CDR3, as DNA: TGTGCCTGGTGGGGTCCCCCTTACAATGAGCAGTTCTTC. Full variable domain (missing parts from reference TRBV30 and TRBJ2-1): SQTIHQWPATLVQPVGSPLSLECTVEGTSNPNLYWYRQAAGRGLQLLFYSVGIGQISSEVPQNLSASRPQDRQFILSSKKLLLSDSGFYLCAWWGPPYNEQFFGPGTRLTVL.